The sample holds many counts of the clone carrying this T cell receptor beta chain. Its antigen is unknown. These data are taken from a study of early T cells in non-severe SARS-CoV-2 infection. General study points: Using VDJdb, the matching emphasized anti-spike CD8 responses while missing private and CD4 specificities.

This CDR3 is 13 amino acids long. CDR1 and CDR2 (germline): LGHNA, YSLEER. V lost 0 bases and J 8 bases, leaving 10 bases between the germline ends. Separate cDNA molecules each had unique molecular identifiers attached to them. TCRdb fed the 5' RACE reads into MiXCR, producing one record per CDR3 protein. The sample records around 94,000 distinct CDR3 sequences, less than 15% being singletons. The source is an adult who was a healthcare worker with PCR-confirmed SARS-CoV-2 infection or an uninfected control (not recorded which). Sample: whole blood. The V gene is TRBV4-3, the J gene TRBJ1-2, with D unclear. This chain's CDR3 is CASSQEAKEGYTF. For the CDR3, the DNA is TGCGCCAGCAGCCAAGAGGCTAAGGAAGGCTACACCTTC.